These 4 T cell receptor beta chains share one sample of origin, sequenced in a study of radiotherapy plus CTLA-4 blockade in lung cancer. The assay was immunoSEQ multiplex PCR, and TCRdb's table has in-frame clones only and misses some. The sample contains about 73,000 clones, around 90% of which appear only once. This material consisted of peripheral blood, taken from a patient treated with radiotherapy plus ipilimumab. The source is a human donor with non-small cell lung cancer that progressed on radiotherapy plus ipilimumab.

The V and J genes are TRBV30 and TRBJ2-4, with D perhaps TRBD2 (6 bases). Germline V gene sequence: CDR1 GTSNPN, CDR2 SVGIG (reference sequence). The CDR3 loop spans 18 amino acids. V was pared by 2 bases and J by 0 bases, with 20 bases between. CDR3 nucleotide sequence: TGTGCCTGGAGTAAGCCCCCTCGGGGGTGGGGAGCCAAAAACATTCAGTACTTC. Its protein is CAWSKPPRGWGAKNIQYF.

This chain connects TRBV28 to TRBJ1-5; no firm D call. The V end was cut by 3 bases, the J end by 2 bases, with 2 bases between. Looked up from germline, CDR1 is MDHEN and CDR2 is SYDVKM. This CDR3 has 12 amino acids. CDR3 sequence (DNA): TGTGCCAGCAGTTTTGGCAATCAGCCCCAGCATTTT. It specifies CASSFGNQPQHF.

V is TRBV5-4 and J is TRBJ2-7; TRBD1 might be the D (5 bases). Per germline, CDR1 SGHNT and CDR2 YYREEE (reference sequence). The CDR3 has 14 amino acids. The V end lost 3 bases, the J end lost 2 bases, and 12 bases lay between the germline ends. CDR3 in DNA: TGTGCCAGCAGCTACGCGACAGCTCCCTACGAGCAGTACTTC. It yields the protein CASSYATAPYEQYF.

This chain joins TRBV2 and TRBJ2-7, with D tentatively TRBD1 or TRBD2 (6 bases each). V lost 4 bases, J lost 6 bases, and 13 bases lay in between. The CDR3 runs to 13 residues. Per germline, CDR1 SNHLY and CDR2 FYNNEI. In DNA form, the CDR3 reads TGTGCCAGCAGTGGGGGGCAGGGAGGCGAGCAGTACTTC. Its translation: CASSGGQGGEQYF. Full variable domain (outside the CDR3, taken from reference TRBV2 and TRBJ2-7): EPEVTQTPSHQVTQMGQEVILRCVPISNHLYFYWYRQILGQKVEFLVSFYNNEISEKSEIFDDQFSVERPDGSNFTLKIRSTKLEDSAMYFCASSGGQGGEQYFGPGTRLTVT.